Listed below are T cell receptor beta chains from one sample, sequenced in a study of CD8 T cells in Susac syndrome. TCRdb independently ran MiXCR on the immunoSEQ multiplex PCR reads; one entry per CDR3 protein. The sample lists 90,000 or so distinct CDR3 sequences, 85% to 95% occurring once. Source material: CD8+ T cells from PBMCs. Receptor source: a human donor in good health. Both conserved end residues are part of each CDR3. A D gene is named only where the DNA matches it firmly. Size values are once, few and many counts, or a class for expanded clones, and some rows have none.

j_gene: TRBJ2-7
abundance: NA
v_gene: TRBV20-1
d_gene: TRBD1
CDR3nt: TGCAGTGCTAGAGATTTGACAGGGCCTTCCTACGAGCAGTACTTC
CDR3aa: CSARDLTGPSYEQYF

j_gene: TRBJ2-2
abundance: NA
v_gene: TRBV5-8
d_gene: TRBD1
CDR3nt: TGTGCCAGCAGCTCCCGGGACAGAGGTGGCGGGGAGCTGTTTTTT
CDR3aa: CASSSRDRGGGELFF

j_gene: TRBJ1-1
abundance: NA
v_gene: TRBV12-3/TRBV12-4
d_gene: NA
CDR3nt: TGTGCCAGCAGAGTAGAGACAGGCGTCAACACTGAAGCTTTCTTT
CDR3aa: CASRVETGVNTEAFF

j_gene: TRBJ2-5
abundance: few
v_gene: TRBV9
d_gene: NA
CDR3nt: TGTGCCAGCAGCGGTAGATACCAAGAGACCCAGTACTTC
CDR3aa: CASSGRYQETQYF

j_gene: TRBJ2-3
abundance: NA
v_gene: TRBV12-3/TRBV12-4
d_gene: NA
CDR3nt: TGTGCCAGCAGTTTCATCGGCGCAGATACGCAGTATTTT
CDR3aa: CASSFIGADTQYF

j_gene: TRBJ2-3
abundance: NA
v_gene: TRBV7-9
d_gene: TRBD2
CDR3nt: TGTGCCAGCAGCCCCCGGCGGGGGTTCACAGATACGCAGTATTTT
CDR3aa: CASSPRRGFTDTQYF

j_gene: TRBJ2-3
abundance: NA
v_gene: TRBV13
d_gene: NA
CDR3nt: TGTGCCAGCAGCCCTCCGGGGGGCACAGATACGCAGTATTTT
CDR3aa: CASSPPGGTDTQYF

j_gene: TRBJ2-7
abundance: NA
v_gene: TRBV4-1
d_gene: NA
CDR3nt: TGCGCCAGCAGCCAAGAGAGGGCCCTCTCCTACGAGCAGTACTTC
CDR3aa: CASSQERALSYEQYF

j_gene: TRBJ2-5
abundance: NA
v_gene: TRBV12-3/TRBV12-4
d_gene: TRBD1
CDR3nt: TGTGCCAGCAGTCCAATAGACAGGGCAGAGGGAGAGACCCAGTACTTC
CDR3aa: CASSPIDRAEGETQYF

j_gene: TRBJ1-2
abundance: NA
v_gene: TRBV6-5
d_gene: TRBD1
CDR3nt: TGTGCCAGCAGTTACCATCAGACAGGGGATGGCTACACCTTC
CDR3aa: CASSYHQTGDGYTF

j_gene: TRBJ1-1
abundance: NA
v_gene: TRBV2
d_gene: NA
CDR3nt: TGTGCCAGCGCTCCCCATGACGAGGGGAACACTGAAGCTTTCTTT
CDR3aa: CASAPHDEGNTEAFF

j_gene: TRBJ2-2
abundance: NA
v_gene: TRBV7-2
d_gene: TRBD2
CDR3nt: TGTGCCAGCAGCCCGCGGACAATCGGGGAGGGTGCCGGGGAGCTGTTTTTT
CDR3aa: CASSPRTIGEGAGELFF

j_gene: TRBJ2-2
abundance: NA
v_gene: TRBV27
d_gene: NA
CDR3nt: TGTGCCAGCGCTCTACAGAGAAACACCGGGGAGCTGTTTTTT
CDR3aa: CASALQRNTGELFF

j_gene: TRBJ2-7
abundance: NA
v_gene: TRBV7-9
d_gene: NA
CDR3nt: TGTGCCAGCAGCTTAGCTGGGGATGGGTCCTACGAGCAGTACTTC
CDR3aa: CASSLAGDGSYEQYF

j_gene: TRBJ1-2
abundance: NA
v_gene: TRBV15
d_gene: NA
CDR3nt: TGTGCCACCAGCAGAGTGGCCAGGGAGAGAGGCTACACCTTC
CDR3aa: CATSRVARERGYTF

j_gene: TRBJ1-4
abundance: few
v_gene: TRBV30
d_gene: NA
CDR3nt: TGTGCCTGGAGTGTAGACAGGAGACATGAAAAACTGTTTTTT
CDR3aa: CAWSVDRRHEKLFF

j_gene: TRBJ2-1
abundance: NA
v_gene: TRBV2
d_gene: TRBD2
CDR3nt: TGTGCCATCCTGACTAGCGGGGGGCGGTACAATGAGCAGTTCTTC
CDR3aa: CAILTSGGRYNEQFF

j_gene: TRBJ2-7
abundance: NA
v_gene: TRBV27
d_gene: TRBD1
CDR3nt: TGTGCCAGCAACCCCGGGACAGGGCAGGGCTACGAGCAGTACTTC
CDR3aa: CASNPGTGQGYEQYF

j_gene: TRBJ2-1
abundance: NA
v_gene: TRBV20-1
d_gene: NA
CDR3nt: TGCAGTGCTAGCGGGGTGGGCGATGAGCAGTTCTTC
CDR3aa: CSASGVGDEQFF

j_gene: TRBJ1-1
abundance: NA
v_gene: TRBV27
d_gene: NA
CDR3nt: TGTGCCAGCAGTTTAGGGGGGGGCGCTTCTGAAGCTTTCTTT
CDR3aa: CASSLGGGASEAFF

j_gene: TRBJ2-2
abundance: NA
v_gene: TRBV29-1
d_gene: NA
CDR3nt: TGCAGCGTTGATAAGGGGGGGACGTATTCCGGGGAGCTGTTTTTT
CDR3aa: CSVDKGGTYSGELFF

j_gene: TRBJ2-7
abundance: NA
v_gene: TRBV5-4
d_gene: TRBD1
CDR3nt: TGTGCCAGCAGCTTGAGGGGCAGGGGGCTGGACGAGCAGTACTTC
CDR3aa: CASSLRGRGLDEQYF

j_gene: TRBJ2-6
abundance: NA
v_gene: TRBV20-1
d_gene: NA
CDR3nt: TGCAGTGCTAGACCAACCGAGGGATCAGGGGCCAACGTCCTGACTTTC
CDR3aa: CSARPTEGSGANVLTF

j_gene: TRBJ2-7
abundance: NA
v_gene: TRBV19
d_gene: NA
CDR3nt: TGTGCCAGTAGTGTGACAGGAGGCAACTACGAGCAGTACTTC
CDR3aa: CASSVTGGNYEQYF

j_gene: TRBJ2-3
abundance: NA
v_gene: TRBV6-6
d_gene: NA
CDR3nt: TGTGCCAGCAGTTACGCTCTAGCCTACACAGATACGCAGTATTTT
CDR3aa: CASSYALAYTDTQYF

j_gene: TRBJ1-1
abundance: NA
v_gene: TRBV5-1
d_gene: NA
CDR3nt: TGCGCCAGCAGCAGGGGAGCTGAAGCTTTCTTT
CDR3aa: CASSRGAEAFF

j_gene: TRBJ2-2
abundance: NA
v_gene: TRBV12-3/TRBV12-4
d_gene: NA
CDR3nt: TGTGCCAGCAGTCCCCTTGGGGGAATAGGCACCGGGGAGCTGTTTTTT
CDR3aa: CASSPLGGIGTGELFF

j_gene: TRBJ2-7
abundance: NA
v_gene: TRBV10-3
d_gene: NA
CDR3nt: TGTGCCATCACAACCTCGGGGCTCTCCTACGAGCAGTACTTC
CDR3aa: CAITTSGLSYEQYF

j_gene: TRBJ2-1
abundance: NA
v_gene: TRBV19
d_gene: NA
CDR3nt: TGTGCCAGTAGCGGGGGAATTGGAGTTGAGCAGTTCTTC
CDR3aa: CASSGGIGVEQFF

j_gene: TRBJ2-7
abundance: once
v_gene: TRBV29-1
d_gene: NA
CDR3nt: TGCAGCGTTGAGTTACAGGACTACGAGCAGTACTTC
CDR3aa: CSVELQDYEQYF

j_gene: TRBJ2-7
abundance: NA
v_gene: TRBV28
d_gene: NA
CDR3nt: TGTGCCAGCAGGGCGCGGGACAGCTCCTACGAGCAGTACTTC
CDR3aa: CASRARDSSYEQYF

j_gene: TRBJ1-5
abundance: NA
v_gene: TRBV6-4
d_gene: NA
CDR3nt: TGTGCCAGCAGTGTAGACCCCAATCAGCCCCAGCATTTT
CDR3aa: CASSVDPNQPQHF

j_gene: TRBJ2-7
abundance: few
v_gene: TRBV18
d_gene: TRBD1
CDR3nt: TGTGCCAGCTCGGGACAGGACTACGAGCAGTACTTC
CDR3aa: CASSGQDYEQYF

j_gene: TRBJ2-7
abundance: NA
v_gene: TRBV6-5
d_gene: TRBD1
CDR3nt: TGTGCCAGCAGTTACGGACAGGGGAGGCCCTACGAGCAGTACTTC
CDR3aa: CASSYGQGRPYEQYF

j_gene: TRBJ2-1
abundance: NA
v_gene: TRBV6-1
d_gene: TRBD1
CDR3nt: TGTGCCAGCAGTGGGCTCCGGGACAGGGAAAATGAGCAGTTCTTC
CDR3aa: CASSGLRDRENEQFF

j_gene: TRBJ1-5
abundance: NA
v_gene: TRBV12-3/TRBV12-4
d_gene: NA
CDR3nt: TGTGCCAGCAGACCCCGGGGAGGGGGTGAGAATCAGCCCCAGCATTTT
CDR3aa: CASRPRGGGENQPQHF

j_gene: TRBJ2-7
abundance: NA
v_gene: TRBV9
d_gene: NA
CDR3nt: TGTGCCAGCAGCGTAGAAGGCGGGATTGGCGAGCAGTACTTC
CDR3aa: CASSVEGGIGEQYF

j_gene: TRBJ2-7
abundance: NA
v_gene: TRBV9
d_gene: NA
CDR3nt: TGTGCCAGCAGCGCAGATACAGGGTACTACGAGCAGTACTTC
CDR3aa: CASSADTGYYEQYF

j_gene: TRBJ2-1
abundance: NA
v_gene: TRBV2
d_gene: TRBD2
CDR3nt: TGTGCCAGCGAAGGGACTAGCGGGGGCTACAATGAGCAGTTCTTC
CDR3aa: CASEGTSGGYNEQFF

j_gene: TRBJ1-5
abundance: NA
v_gene: TRBV4-2
d_gene: NA
CDR3nt: TGTGCCAGCAGCCAAGATCTAGGGTTCCGGCCCCAGTCAGGGTACCATAGCAATCAGCCCCAGCATTTT
CDR3aa: CASSQDLGFRPQSGYHSNQPQHF

j_gene: TRBJ2-5
abundance: once
v_gene: TRBV29-1
d_gene: NA
CDR3nt: TGCAGCGTTGAACAGGGTCAAGAGACCCAGTACTTC
CDR3aa: CSVEQGQETQYF

j_gene: TRBJ2-5
abundance: NA
v_gene: TRBV13
d_gene: NA
CDR3nt: TGTGCCAGCAGCTCCACGGGAGAGACCCAGTACTTC
CDR3aa: CASSSTGETQYF

j_gene: TRBJ1-6
abundance: NA
v_gene: TRBV5-1
d_gene: TRBD1
CDR3nt: TGCGCCAGCAGCTTGGCCGACAGGGGCACCCTCCACTTT
CDR3aa: CASSLADRGTLHF

j_gene: TRBJ1-1
abundance: NA
v_gene: TRBV19
d_gene: NA
CDR3nt: TGTGCCAGTAGTATCTATGGGGGAGACACTGAAGCTTTCTTT
CDR3aa: CASSIYGGDTEAFF

j_gene: TRBJ2-7
abundance: NA
v_gene: TRBV6-6
d_gene: NA
CDR3nt: TGTGCCAGCAGTTACTCGAAACAGGGTAGCTACGAGCAGTACTTC
CDR3aa: CASSYSKQGSYEQYF

j_gene: TRBJ1-2
abundance: NA
v_gene: TRBV3-1
d_gene: TRBD1
CDR3nt: TGTGCCAGCAGCCAAGATTCAACCGGGACAGGGGCCGATGGCTACACCTTC
CDR3aa: CASSQDSTGTGADGYTF

j_gene: TRBJ2-7
abundance: once
v_gene: TRBV7-9
d_gene: NA
CDR3nt: TGTGCCAGCAGCTTTCCAGATCAGGGGTACTCCTACGAGCAGTACTTC
CDR3aa: CASSFPDQGYSYEQYF

j_gene: TRBJ1-2
abundance: NA
v_gene: TRBV6-5
d_gene: NA
CDR3nt: TGTGCCAGCGGATATAACTATGGCTACACCTTC
CDR3aa: CASGYNYGYTF

j_gene: TRBJ2-7
abundance: NA
v_gene: TRBV13
d_gene: TRBD2
CDR3nt: TGTGCCAGCAGCCCGGGGGGGACTAGCGGGGGGGACCCCTACGAGCAGTACTTC
CDR3aa: CASSPGGTSGGDPYEQYF

j_gene: TRBJ2-7
abundance: NA
v_gene: TRBV5-6
d_gene: NA
CDR3nt: TGTGCCAGCAGCTTGGGGACGGACTACGAGCAGTACTTC
CDR3aa: CASSLGTDYEQYF

j_gene: TRBJ1-1
abundance: NA
v_gene: TRBV27
d_gene: TRBD1
CDR3nt: TGTGCCAGCAGTTCAATCACTGGACAGGGTGGCACTGAAGCTTTCTTT
CDR3aa: CASSSITGQGGTEAFF

j_gene: TRBJ2-5
abundance: NA
v_gene: TRBV9
d_gene: NA
CDR3nt: TGTGCCAGCAGCGTAGTTGGGGGGGCAGGAGAGACCCAGTACTTC
CDR3aa: CASSVVGGAGETQYF

j_gene: TRBJ2-1
abundance: NA
v_gene: TRBV19
d_gene: NA
CDR3nt: TGTGCCAGTAGTGCCCAGGGTGATGAGCAGTTCTTC
CDR3aa: CASSAQGDEQFF

j_gene: TRBJ2-3
abundance: NA
v_gene: TRBV7-6
d_gene: TRBD2
CDR3nt: TGTGCCAGCAGCTTAGAAGGCGGGGGAGATACGCAGTATTTT
CDR3aa: CASSLEGGGDTQYF